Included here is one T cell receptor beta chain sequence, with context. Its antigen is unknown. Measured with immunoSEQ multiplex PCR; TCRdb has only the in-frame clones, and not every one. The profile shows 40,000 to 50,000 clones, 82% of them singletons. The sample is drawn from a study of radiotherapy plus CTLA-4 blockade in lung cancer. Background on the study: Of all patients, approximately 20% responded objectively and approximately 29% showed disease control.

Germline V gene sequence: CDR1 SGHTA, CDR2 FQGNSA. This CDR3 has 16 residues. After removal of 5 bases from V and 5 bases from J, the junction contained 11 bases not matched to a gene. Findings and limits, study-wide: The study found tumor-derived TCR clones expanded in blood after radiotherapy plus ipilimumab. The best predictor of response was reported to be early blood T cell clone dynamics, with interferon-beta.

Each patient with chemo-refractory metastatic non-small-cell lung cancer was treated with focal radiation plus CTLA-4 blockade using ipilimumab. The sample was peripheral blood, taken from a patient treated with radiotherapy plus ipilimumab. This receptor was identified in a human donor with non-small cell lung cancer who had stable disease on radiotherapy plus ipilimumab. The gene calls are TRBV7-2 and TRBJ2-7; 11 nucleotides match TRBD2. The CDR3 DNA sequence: TGTGCCAGCAGCCCCGCGACTAGCGGGAAAACCCACGAGCAGTACTTC. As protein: CASSPATSGKTHEQYF.